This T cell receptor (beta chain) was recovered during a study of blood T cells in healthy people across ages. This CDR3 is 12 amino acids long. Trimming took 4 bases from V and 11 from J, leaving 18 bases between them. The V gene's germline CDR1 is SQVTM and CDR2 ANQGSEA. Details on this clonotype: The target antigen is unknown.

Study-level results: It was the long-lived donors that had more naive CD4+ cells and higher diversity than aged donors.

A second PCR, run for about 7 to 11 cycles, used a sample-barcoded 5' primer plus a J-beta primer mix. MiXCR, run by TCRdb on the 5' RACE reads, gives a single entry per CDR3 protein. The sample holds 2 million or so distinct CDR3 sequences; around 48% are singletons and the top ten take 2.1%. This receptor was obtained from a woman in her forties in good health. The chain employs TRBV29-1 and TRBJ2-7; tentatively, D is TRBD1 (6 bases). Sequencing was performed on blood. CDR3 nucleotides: TGCAGCGTTGCCCCAGGGGTGGGTGAGAAGTACTTC. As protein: CSVAPGVGEKYF.